This TCR beta chain was sequenced for a study of blood T cell repertoires in COVID-19. V dropped 3 bases and J dropped 10 bases, with 18 bases sitting between them. Germline V CDR1 and CDR2: LGHDT, YNNKEL (reference sequence). This CDR3 is built from 14 residues. Some clones are missing from TCRdb's copy, which holds only in-frame ones; the method was immunoSEQ multiplex PCR. The table records about 120,000 clones, 70% to 80% of them present only once. The source of this sequence is a woman aged 80 or over with acute or convalescent COVID-19. The chain carries TRBV3-1 (or the pseudogene TRBV3-2) and TRBJ1-1; a weak D match, TRBD1 (6 bases). The sequencing input was peripheral blood. CDR3 loop: CASSHQSGESGAFF. The CDR3 DNA reads as TGTGCCAGCAGCCATCAATCAGGGGAATCGGGAGCTTTCTTT.